These 12 T cell receptor beta chains were sequenced from one sample in a study of CD8 T cells in Susac syndrome. It was with random hexamers that roughly 0.5 to 1 ug RNA was reverse transcribed. Each CDR3 protein is one row after TCRdb ran MiXCR on the immunoSEQ multiplex PCR reads. The sample carries around 300,000 distinct CDR3 sequences, roughly nine tenths recorded once. Sequenced input: CD4+ T cells from PBMCs. These receptors came from a human donor with multiple sclerosis.

The rearrangement joins TRBV7-2 to TRBJ2-5; TRBD2 aligns across 9 bases. The CDR3 extends over 16 amino acids. V trimming: 4 bases; J trimming: 2 bases; junction bases outside the gene matches: 8. Germline CDR1 reads SGHTA; CDR2 reads FQGNSA. CDR3 region: CASSSPRLAGQETQYF. The CDR3 coding sequence is TGTGCCAGCAGCTCCCCTCGGCTAGCGGGACAAGAGACCCAGTACTTC. The whole variable domain, filled in from reference TRBV7-2 and TRBJ2-5, reads GAGVSQSPSNKVTEKGKDVELRCDPISGHTALYWYRQSLGQGLEFLIYFQGNSAPDKSGLPSDRFSAERTGGSVSTLTIQRTQQEDSAVYLCASSSPRLAGQETQYFGPGTRLLVL.

The V call is TRBV19, the J call TRBJ1-2; TRBD1 is a possible D gene (6 bases). Per germline, CDR1 LNHDA and CDR2 SQIVND (reference sequence). CDR3 size: 14 residues. V was cut by 3 bases and J by 1 base, with 9 bases left in between. CDR3 nucleotides: TGTGCCAGTAGTATGGACAGAAATAACTATGGCTACACCTTC. As protein: CASSMDRNNYGYTF.

The chain combines TRBV25-1 with TRBJ1-2; no clear D. The CDR3 runs 16 residues. V shed 3 bases and J shed 2 bases, with 16 bases lying between them. Germline V CDR1 and CDR2: MGHDK, SYGVNS. The CDR3 reads CASSEAKPASNYGYTF. The CDR3 bases are TGTGCCAGCAGTGAGGCCAAACCTGCATCAAACTATGGCTACACCTTC.

The V and J genes are TRBV18 and TRBJ1-4, with D uncertain. Germline V CDR1 and CDR2: KGHSH, LQKENI. The CDR3 extends over 15 amino acids. The V gene lost 3 bases and the J gene lost 6 bases, with 14 bases spanning the gap. CDR3 sequence: CASSPVRLGDEKLFF. CDR3 in DNA: TGTGCCAGCTCACCTGTCCGGCTTGGGGATGAAAAACTGTTTTTT.

This clonotype was detected once. V and J are TRBV10-3 and TRBJ2-3; maybe TRBD2 (5 bases). The V end lost 0 bases, the J end lost 4 bases, and 11 bases lay between the germline ends. The CDR3 contains 15 residues. Germline loops: CDR1 ENHRY, CDR2 SYGVKD. The CDR3 DNA sequence: TGTGCCATCAGTGAGTCTCAGCGGTTGGCAGATACGCAGTATTTT. Translation gives CAISESQRLADTQYF.

The J gene is TRBJ1-1, the V gene TRBV4-3, with 10 bases fitting TRBD1. The V gene end was trimmed by 4 bases and the J gene end by 3 bases; junction bases not matched to a gene: 14. The CDR3 runs 18 residues. Germline V gene data show CDR1 as LGHNA and CDR2 as YSLEER. CDR3 region: CASSRRTGGFSWDTEAFF. CDR3 coding DNA: TGCGCCAGCAGCCGACGGACAGGGGGTTTCAGTTGGGACACTGAAGCTTTCTTT.

The rearrangement links TRBV24-1 to TRBJ2-1; 9 nucleotides match TRBD2. Germline V gene data show CDR1 as KGHDR and CDR2 as SFDVKD. CDR3 length: 13 residues. After removal of 9 bases from V and 9 bases from J, the junction contained 8 bases not matched to a gene. Here the CDR3 reads CATGLAGSLEQFF. The CDR3 region has the DNA TGTGCCACCGGTCTAGCGGGATCCCTTGAGCAGTTCTTC.

This rearrangement joins TRBV2 to TRBJ1-5; the match to TRBD1 covers 8 bases. The CDR3 length is 16 residues. The germline V gene encodes CDR1 SNHLY and CDR2 FYNNEI. V shed 6 bases and J 1 base; nucleotides not matched to a gene: 8. The CDR3 DNA follows: TGTGCCAGCAGAGGCGACAGGGGCAGGAGCAATCAGCCCCAGCATTTT. Translation gives CASRGDRGRSNQPQHF.

The rearrangement uses TRBV20-1 and TRBJ2-4, with D tentatively TRBD1 (6 bases). Trimming stripped 6 bases from V and 3 bases from J, with 15 bases between. The CDR3 has 14 residues. Germline V gene sequence: CDR1 DFQATT, CDR2 SNEGSKA (reference sequence). In DNA, the CDR3 is TGCAGTGCCGGACAGTTCCGGGGCAAAAACATTCAGTACTTC. It is translated as CSAGQFRGKNIQYF.

The CDR3 loop reads CASSLTGTGNTGELFF. The CDR3, as DNA: TGCGCCAGCAGCTTGACCGGGACAGGGAACACCGGGGAGCTGTTTTTT. The chain joins TRBV5-1 to TRBJ2-2, with 8 bases fitting TRBD1. V lost 1 base to trimming and J lost 1 base; unmatched junction nucleotides: 3. Germline assignment: CDR1 SGHRS and CDR2 YFSETQ. The CDR3 runs to 16 residues.

This chain joins TRBV20-1 and TRBJ2-5; TRBD1 might be the D (6 bases). The V end was cut by 6 bases, the J end by 4 bases, with 15 bases between. The germline gives CDR1 DFQATT, CDR2 SNEGSKA (reference sequence). The CDR3 loop spans 13 amino acids. CDR3 coding DNA: TGCAGTGCACTAGGGGGTGGGGCAGAGACCCAGTACTTC. Translated, it gives CSALGGGAETQYF.

The chain uses TRBV5-1 and TRBJ2-3; D gene unclear. The CDR3 consists of 15 residues. Germline CDR1 reads SGHRS; CDR2 reads YFSETQ. The germline V and J ends were trimmed by 3 bases and 1 base, with 12 bases remaining between them. The CDR3 coding sequence is TGCGCCAGCAGCTCTGAAGCGCCGGGCACAGATACGCAGTATTTT. It encodes CASSSEAPGTDTQYF.